These 3 T cell receptor beta chains were all obtained from the same sample, sequenced in a study of PD-1 and CTLA-4 blockade in melanoma. Sequencing used immunoSEQ multiplex PCR; TCRdb keeps in-frame clones, though not all of them. This table holds some 33,000 clones, about nine tenths found once. The material was CD8+ T cells from peripheral blood, obtained from a patient given anti-PD-1 treatment. The source is a human donor with melanoma.

V and J are TRBV5-1 and TRBJ1-1; tentatively, D is TRBD1 (6 bases). CDR1 SGHRS and CDR2 YFSETQ come from the germline V gene. The V end lost 0 bases, the J end lost 4 bases, and 16 bases lay between the germline ends. The CDR3 consists of 16 residues. DNA for the CDR3: TGCGCCAGCAGCTTGGAGGGGACACCCCTAGGCACTGAAGCTTTCTTT. This translates into CASSLEGTPLGTEAFF.

The chain has TRBV7-9 and TRBJ1-5, with unresolved D. CDR1 SEHNR and CDR2 FQNEAQ come from the germline V gene (reference sequence). The CDR3 extends over 14 amino acids. The ends were cut back, 1 base at V and 4 bases at J, with 8 bases in the middle. The CDR3 DNA reads as TGTGCCAGCAGCTTAGACTCCAGAAATCAGCCCCAGCATTTT. Translated, it gives CASSLDSRNQPQHF.

The gene calls are TRBV29-1 and TRBJ2-7; D is ambiguous. CDR1 and CDR2 (germline): SQVTM, ANQGSEA. The CDR3 sequence is 13 residues long. Between the trimmed V and J ends, which lost 8 bases and 0 bases, there was a span of 14 bases. The CDR3: CSFRPAGSYEQYF. The CDR3 DNA follows: TGCAGCTTCAGACCCGCCGGCTCCTACGAGCAGTACTTC.